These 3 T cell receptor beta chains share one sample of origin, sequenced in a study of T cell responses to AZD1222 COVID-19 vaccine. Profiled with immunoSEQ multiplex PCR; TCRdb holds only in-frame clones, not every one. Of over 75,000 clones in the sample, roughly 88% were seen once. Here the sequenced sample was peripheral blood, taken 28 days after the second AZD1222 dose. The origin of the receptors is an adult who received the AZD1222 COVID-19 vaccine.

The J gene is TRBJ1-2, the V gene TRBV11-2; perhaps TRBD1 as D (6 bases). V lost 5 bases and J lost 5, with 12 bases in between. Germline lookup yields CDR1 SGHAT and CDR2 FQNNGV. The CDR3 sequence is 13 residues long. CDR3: CASSAQGSYGYTF. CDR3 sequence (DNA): TGTGCCAGCAGCGCACAGGGAAGTTATGGCTACACCTTC.

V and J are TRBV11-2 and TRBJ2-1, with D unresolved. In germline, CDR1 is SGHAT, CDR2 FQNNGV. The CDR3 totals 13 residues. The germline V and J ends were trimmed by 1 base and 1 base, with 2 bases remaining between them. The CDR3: CASSLGSYNEQFF. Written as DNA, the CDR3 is TGTGCCAGCAGCTTAGGTTCCTACAATGAGCAGTTCTTC.

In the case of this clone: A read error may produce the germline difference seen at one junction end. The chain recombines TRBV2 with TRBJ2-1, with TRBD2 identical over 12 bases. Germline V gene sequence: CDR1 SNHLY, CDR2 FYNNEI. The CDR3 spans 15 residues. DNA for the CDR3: TGTGCCAGCAGCGAAGGACTAGCGGGAAGAGATGAGCAGTTCTTC. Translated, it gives CASSEGLAGRDEQFF.